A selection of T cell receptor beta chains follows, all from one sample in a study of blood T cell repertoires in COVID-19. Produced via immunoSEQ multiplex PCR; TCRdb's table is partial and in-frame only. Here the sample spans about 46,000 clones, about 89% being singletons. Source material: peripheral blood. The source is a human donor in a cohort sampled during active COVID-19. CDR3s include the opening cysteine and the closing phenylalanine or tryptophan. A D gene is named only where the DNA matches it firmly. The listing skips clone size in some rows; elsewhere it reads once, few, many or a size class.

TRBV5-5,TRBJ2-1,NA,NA,CASSLTPPNEQFF,TGTGCCAGCAGCTTAACACCCCCCAATGAGCAGTTCTTC
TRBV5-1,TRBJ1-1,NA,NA,CASSLTGPMGTEAFF,TGCGCCAGCAGCTTGACAGGGCCTATGGGCACTGAAGCTTTCTTT
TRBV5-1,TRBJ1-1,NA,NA,CASSLGHQGNTEAFF,TGCGCCAGCAGCTTGGGACACCAGGGGAACACTGAAGCTTTCTTT
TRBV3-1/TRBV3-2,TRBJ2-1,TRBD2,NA,CASSRLANEQFF,TGTGCCAGCAGCCGACTAGCTAATGAGCAGTTCTTC
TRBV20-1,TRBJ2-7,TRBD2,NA,CSASSGTTYEQYF,TGCAGTGCTAGTAGCGGGACTACCTACGAGCAGTACTTC
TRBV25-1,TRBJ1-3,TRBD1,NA,CASRRGQENTIYF,TGTGCCAGCAGGAGGGGGCAGGAAAACACCATATATTTT
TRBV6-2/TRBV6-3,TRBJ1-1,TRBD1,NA,CASSSGGENTEAFF,TGTGCCAGCAGTTCAGGGGGCGAGAACACTGAAGCTTTCTTT
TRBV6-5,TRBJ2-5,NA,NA,CASSSPRGQETQYF,TGTGCCAGCAGTTCCCCCAGAGGTCAAGAGACCCAGTACTTC
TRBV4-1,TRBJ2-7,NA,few,CASSLAPGVYEQYF,TGCGCCAGCAGCCTAGCCCCAGGGGTGTACGAGCAGTACTTC
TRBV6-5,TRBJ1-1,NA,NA,CASRLQEGRAEAFF,TGTGCCAGCAGACTACAGGAGGGGAGGGCTGAAGCTTTCTTT
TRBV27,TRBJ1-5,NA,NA,CASSLTLSNQPQHF,TGTGCCAGCAGTTTGACTTTGAGCAATCAGCCCCAGCATTTT
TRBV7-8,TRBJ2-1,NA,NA,CASSDNWGGLDEQFF,TGTGCCAGCAGCGACAATTGGGGGGGGCTCGATGAGCAGTTCTTC
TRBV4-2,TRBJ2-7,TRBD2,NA,CASSQVAGLGEQYF,TGTGCCAGCAGCCAAGTAGCGGGGCTGGGCGAGCAGTACTTC
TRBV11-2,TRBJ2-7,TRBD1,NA,CASSPVPGTGRSEQYF,TGTGCCAGCAGCCCTGTCCCCGGGACAGGGCGCTCCGAGCAGTACTTC
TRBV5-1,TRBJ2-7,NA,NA,CASSPGTAHYEQYF,TGCGCCAGCAGCCCCGGGACTGCACACTACGAGCAGTACTTC
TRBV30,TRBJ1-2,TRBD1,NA,CAWSVPTGGRNGYTF,TGTGCCTGGAGTGTACCGACAGGGGGAAGGAATGGCTACACCTTC
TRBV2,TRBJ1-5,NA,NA,CASSASREQPQHF,TGTGCCAGCAGTGCCTCCAGGGAACAGCCCCAGCATTTT
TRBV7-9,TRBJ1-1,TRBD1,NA,CASSHWDRANTEAFF,TGTGCCAGCAGCCATTGGGACAGGGCGAACACTGAAGCTTTCTTT